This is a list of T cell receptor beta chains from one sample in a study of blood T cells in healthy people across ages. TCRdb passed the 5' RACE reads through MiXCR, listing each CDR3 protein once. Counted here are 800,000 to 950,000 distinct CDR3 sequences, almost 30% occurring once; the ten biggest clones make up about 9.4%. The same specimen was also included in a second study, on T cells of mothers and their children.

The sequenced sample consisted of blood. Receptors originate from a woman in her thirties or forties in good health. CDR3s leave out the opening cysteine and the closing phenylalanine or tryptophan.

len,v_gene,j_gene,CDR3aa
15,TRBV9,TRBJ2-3,ASSVGQTSANTDTQY
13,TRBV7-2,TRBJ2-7,ASSLGLVVAGEQY
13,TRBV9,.,ACSVSGGAEYEQY
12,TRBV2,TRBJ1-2,ASTSDGTEEGYT
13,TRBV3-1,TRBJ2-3,ASSQGVGGADTQY
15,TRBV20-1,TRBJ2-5,SARASAFRGAGETQY
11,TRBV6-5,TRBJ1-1,ASSYSIHTEAF
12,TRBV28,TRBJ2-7,ASSLLPGTYEQY
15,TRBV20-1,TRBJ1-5,SARKTGQGNSNQPQH
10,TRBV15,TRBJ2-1,AASRVGNEQF
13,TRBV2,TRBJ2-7,ASSEQSQPSSEQY
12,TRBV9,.,ASSPPDRGAEQY
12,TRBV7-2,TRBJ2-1,ASSTQWGWDEQV
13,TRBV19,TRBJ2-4,ASSASGGAVGIQY
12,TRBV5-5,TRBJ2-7,ASSVPGGSYEQY
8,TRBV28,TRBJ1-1,ATVLTEAF
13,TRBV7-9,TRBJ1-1,ASSLDGRGLAEAF
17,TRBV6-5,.,ASSYRTETLVGLLYEQY
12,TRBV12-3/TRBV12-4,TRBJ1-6,ASRSDRRDSPLH
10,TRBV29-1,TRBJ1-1,SGEGVGTEAF
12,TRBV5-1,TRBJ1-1,ASSVSRGTTEAF
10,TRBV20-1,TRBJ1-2,SAQQGIYGYT
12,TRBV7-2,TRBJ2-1,ASSLGRTSYEQF
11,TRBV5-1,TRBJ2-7,ASSPDTFGEQY
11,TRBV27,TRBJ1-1,ASSFVGGTEAF
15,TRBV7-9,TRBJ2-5,ASSFTLLRALQETQY
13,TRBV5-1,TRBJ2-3,ASSFQGASTDTQY
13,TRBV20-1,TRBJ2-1,SARDWGLAPNEQF
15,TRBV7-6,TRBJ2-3,ASSNAGRWAPTDTQY
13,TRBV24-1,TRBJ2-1,ATSDAGTGYMEQF
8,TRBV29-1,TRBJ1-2,SVLRDGYT
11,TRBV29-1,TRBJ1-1,SGAKTGDTEAF
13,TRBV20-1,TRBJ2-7,SARESSGGAYEQY
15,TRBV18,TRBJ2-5,ASSRSTSGGGQETQY
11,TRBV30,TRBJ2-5,AWMQGAQETQY
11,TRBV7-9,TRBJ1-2,ASRHKSGDGYT
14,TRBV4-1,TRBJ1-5,ASSQAGGYSDQPQH